The T cell receptor (beta chain) described here comes from a study of blood T cell repertoires in COVID-19. Looking at the study overall: Both acute and convalescent COVID-19 samples were obtained from the United States, Italy and Spain.

Sequencing used immunoSEQ multiplex PCR; TCRdb keeps in-frame clones, though not all of them. The repertoire includes under 300,000 clones, around nine tenths of them detected once, and about 2% sits in the top ten. The cohort comprised adults aged 18 to 89 years residing in 20 to 30 US areas. V trimming: 6 bases; J trimming: 3 bases; junction bases outside the gene matches: 2. The CDR3 totals 13 residues. Germline V gene sequence: CDR1 MDHEN, CDR2 SYDVKM. Material: PBMCs or T cells enriched from blood (not recorded which). The gene calls are TRBV28 and TRBJ2-1, with 7 bases aligning to TRBD1. The TCR was taken from a woman aged 55-75 years who had recovered from COVID-19. CDR3 protein: CASRTGNYNEQFF. DNA for the CDR3: TGTGCCAGCAGGACAGGGAACTACAATGAGCAGTTCTTC.